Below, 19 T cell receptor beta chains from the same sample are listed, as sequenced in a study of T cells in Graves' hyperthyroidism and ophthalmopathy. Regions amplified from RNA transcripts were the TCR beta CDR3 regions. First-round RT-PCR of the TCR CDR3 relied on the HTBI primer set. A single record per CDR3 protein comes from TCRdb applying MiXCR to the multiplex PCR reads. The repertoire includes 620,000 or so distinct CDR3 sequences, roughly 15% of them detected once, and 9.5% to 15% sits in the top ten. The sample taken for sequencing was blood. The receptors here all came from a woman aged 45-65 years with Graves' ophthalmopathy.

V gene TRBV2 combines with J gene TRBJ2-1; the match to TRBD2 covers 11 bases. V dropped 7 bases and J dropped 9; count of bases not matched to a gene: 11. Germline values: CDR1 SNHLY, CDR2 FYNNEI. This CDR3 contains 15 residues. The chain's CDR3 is CASIGSSGRNLEQFF. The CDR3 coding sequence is TGTGCCAGCATCGGTTCTAGCGGGAGGAATCTTGAGCAGTTCTTC.

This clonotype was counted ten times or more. For the CDR3, the DNA is TGTGCCAGCGCCGGGACTAGCGGGAGCGAGCAGTACTTC. Its translation is CASAGTSGSEQYF. The chain carries TRBV7-3 and TRBJ2-7, with 14 bases matching TRBD2. The CDR3 spans 13 residues. The germline gives CDR1 SGHTA, CDR2 FQGTGA. The ends lost 8 bases at V and 6 bases at J; junction bases unmatched: 3.

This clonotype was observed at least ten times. The CDR3 coding sequence is TGTGCCAGCAGCCCCCGGGGTGCGGGGACAAACTATGGCTACACCTTC. Translating gives CASSPRGAGTNYGYTF. V gene TRBV7-2 combines with J gene TRBJ1-2; TRBD1 might be the D (6 bases). The CDR3 has 16 amino acids. V lost 5 bases to trimming and J lost 2 bases, with 18 bases between them. Germline CDR1 reads SGHTA; CDR2 reads FQGNSA.

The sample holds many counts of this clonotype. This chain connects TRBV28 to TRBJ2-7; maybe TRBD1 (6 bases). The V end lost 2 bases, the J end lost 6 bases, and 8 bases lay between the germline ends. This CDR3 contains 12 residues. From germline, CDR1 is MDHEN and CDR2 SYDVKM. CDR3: CASSLGQFEQYF. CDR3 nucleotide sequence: TGTGCCAGCAGTTTAGGACAGTTCGAGCAGTACTTC.

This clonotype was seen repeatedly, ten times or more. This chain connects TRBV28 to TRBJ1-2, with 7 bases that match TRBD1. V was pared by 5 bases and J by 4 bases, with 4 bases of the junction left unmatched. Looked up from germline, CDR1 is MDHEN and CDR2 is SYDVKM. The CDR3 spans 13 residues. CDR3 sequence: CASSMTGPYGYTF. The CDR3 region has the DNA TGTGCCAGCAGTATGACAGGGCCCTATGGCTACACCTTC.

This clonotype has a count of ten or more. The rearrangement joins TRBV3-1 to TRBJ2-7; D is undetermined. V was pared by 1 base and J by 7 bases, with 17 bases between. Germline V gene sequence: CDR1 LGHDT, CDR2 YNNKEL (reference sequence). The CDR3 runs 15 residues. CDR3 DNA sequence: TGTGCCAGCAGCCAAGGTGTGGCACGGAAAGATGAGCAGTACTTC. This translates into CASSQGVARKDEQYF.

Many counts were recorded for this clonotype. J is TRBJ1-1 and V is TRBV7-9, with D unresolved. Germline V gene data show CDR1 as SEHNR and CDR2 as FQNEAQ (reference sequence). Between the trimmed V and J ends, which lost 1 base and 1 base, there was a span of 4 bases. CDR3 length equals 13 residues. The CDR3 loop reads CASSLVENTEAFF. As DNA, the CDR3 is TGTGCCAGCAGCTTAGTAGAGAACACTGAAGCTTTCTTT.

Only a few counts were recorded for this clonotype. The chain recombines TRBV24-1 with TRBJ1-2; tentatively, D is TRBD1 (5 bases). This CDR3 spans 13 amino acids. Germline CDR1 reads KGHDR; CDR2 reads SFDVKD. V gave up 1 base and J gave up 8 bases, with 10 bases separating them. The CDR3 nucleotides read TGTGCCACCAGTGATTTTTCGGGGCCCGGCTACACCTTC. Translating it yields CATSDFSGPGYTF.

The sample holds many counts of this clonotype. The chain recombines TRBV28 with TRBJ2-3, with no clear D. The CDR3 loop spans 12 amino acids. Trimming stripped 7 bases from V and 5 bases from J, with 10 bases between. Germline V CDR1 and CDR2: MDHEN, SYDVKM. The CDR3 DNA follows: TGTGCCAGCACCCCCGATCGAGATACGCAGTATTTT. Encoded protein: CASTPDRDTQYF.

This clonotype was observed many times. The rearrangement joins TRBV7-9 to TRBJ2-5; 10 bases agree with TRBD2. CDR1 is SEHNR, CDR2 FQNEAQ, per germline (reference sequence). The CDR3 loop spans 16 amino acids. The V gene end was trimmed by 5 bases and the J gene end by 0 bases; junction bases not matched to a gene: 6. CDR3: CASSQRGGINQETQYF. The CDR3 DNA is TGTGCCAGCAGCCAGCGGGGGGGAATAAACCAAGAGACCCAGTACTTC.

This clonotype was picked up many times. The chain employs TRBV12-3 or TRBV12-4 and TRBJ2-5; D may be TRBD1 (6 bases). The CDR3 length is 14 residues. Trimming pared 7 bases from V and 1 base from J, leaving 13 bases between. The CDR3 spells CASTPRGTQETQYF. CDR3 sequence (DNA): TGTGCCAGCACCCCGAGGGGGACCCAAGAGACCCAGTACTTC.

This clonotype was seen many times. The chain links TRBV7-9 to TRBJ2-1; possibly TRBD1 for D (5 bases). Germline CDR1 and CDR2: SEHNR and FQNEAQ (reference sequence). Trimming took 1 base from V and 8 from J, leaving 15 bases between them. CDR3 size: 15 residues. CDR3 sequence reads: CASSLGGARFDEQFF. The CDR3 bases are TGTGCCAGCAGCTTAGGTGGGGCCAGATTCGATGAGCAGTTCTTC.

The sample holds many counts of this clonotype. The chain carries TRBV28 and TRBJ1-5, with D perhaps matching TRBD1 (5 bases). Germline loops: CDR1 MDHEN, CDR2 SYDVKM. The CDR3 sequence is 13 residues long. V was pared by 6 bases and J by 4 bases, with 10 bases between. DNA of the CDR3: TGTGCCAGCAGATTGGGGGTGAATCAGCCCCAGCATTTT. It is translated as CASRLGVNQPQHF.

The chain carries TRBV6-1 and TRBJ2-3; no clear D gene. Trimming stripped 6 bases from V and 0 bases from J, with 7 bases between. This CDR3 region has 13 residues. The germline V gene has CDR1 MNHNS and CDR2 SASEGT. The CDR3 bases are TGTGCCAGCAGACAACAGAGCACAGATACGCAGTATTTT. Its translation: CASRQQSTDTQYF.

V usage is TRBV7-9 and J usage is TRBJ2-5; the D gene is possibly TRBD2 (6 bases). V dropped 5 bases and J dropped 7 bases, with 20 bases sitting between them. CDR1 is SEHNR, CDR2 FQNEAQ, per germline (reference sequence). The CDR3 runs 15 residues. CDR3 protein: CASSPTGGGLGTQYF. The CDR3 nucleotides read TGTGCCAGCAGCCCCACCGGGGGTGGCTTAGGGACCCAGTACTTC.

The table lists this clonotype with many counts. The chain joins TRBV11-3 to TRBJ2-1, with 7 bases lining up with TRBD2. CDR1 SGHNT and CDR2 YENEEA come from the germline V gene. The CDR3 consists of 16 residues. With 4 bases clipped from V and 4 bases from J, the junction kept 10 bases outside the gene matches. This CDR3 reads CASSSRSGKAYNEQFF. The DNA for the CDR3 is TGTGCCAGCAGCTCGCGAAGCGGGAAGGCTTACAATGAGCAGTTCTTC.

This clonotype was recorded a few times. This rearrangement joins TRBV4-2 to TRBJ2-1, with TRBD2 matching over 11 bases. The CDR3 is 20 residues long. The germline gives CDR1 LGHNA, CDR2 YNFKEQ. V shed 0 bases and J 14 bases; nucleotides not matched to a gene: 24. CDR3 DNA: TGTGCCAGCAGCCAAGATCGAGGGACAGTAGGGACTAGCGGCCGGCTTGCGGAGTTCTTC. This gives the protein CASSQDRGTVGTSGRLAEFF.

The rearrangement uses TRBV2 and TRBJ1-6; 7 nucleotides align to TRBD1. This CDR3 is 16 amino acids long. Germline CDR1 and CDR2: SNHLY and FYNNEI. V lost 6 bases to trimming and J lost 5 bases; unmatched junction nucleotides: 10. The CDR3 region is CASRRDRASHNSPLHF. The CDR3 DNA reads TGTGCCAGCAGAAGAGACAGGGCCTCGCATAATTCACCCCTCCACTTT.

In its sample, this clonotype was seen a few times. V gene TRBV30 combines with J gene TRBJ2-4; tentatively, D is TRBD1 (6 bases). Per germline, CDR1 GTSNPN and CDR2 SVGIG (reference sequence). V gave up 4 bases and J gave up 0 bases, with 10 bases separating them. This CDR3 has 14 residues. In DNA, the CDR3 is TGTGCCTGGATGACCAGGGGAGCCAAAAACATTCAGTACTTC. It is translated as CAWMTRGAKNIQYF.